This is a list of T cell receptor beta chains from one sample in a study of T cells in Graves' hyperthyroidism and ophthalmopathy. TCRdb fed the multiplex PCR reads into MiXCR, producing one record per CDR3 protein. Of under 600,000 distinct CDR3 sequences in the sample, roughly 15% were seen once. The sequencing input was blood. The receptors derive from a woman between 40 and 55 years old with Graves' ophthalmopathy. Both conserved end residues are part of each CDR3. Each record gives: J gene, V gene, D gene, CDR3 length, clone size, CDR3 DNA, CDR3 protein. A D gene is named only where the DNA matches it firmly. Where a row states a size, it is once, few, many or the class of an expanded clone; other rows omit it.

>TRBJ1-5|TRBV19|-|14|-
TGTGCCAGTAGTATAAGGGGCGCGGGCCAGCCCCAGCATTTT
CASSIRGAGQPQHF
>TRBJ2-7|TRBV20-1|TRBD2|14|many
TGCAGTGCCGTTCAGCGGGAGGGCCTCTACGAGCAGTACTTC
CSAVQREGLYEQYF
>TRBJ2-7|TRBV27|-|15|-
TGTGCCAGCAGTTTAAAGTGGGACAACTCCTACGAGCAGTACTTC
CASSLKWDNSYEQYF
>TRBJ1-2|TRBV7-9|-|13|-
TGTGCCAGCAGCTTGTTTGGGGACCCTGGCTACACCTTC
CASSLFGDPGYTF
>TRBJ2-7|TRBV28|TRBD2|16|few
TGTGCCAGCAAGCTAGCGGGAGATCCTGCAACCTACGAGCAGTACTTC
CASKLAGDPATYEQYF
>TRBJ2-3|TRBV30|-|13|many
TGTGCCTTCGACCTACTAGGAGCAGATACGCAGTATTTT
CAFDLLGADTQYF
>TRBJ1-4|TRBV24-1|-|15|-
TGTGCCACCAAACAACCCCGCGGGGGAAATGAAAAACTGTTTTTT
CATKQPRGGNEKLFF
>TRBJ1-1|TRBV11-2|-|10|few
TGTGCCAGCAGCGGGCGGCAAGCTTTCTTT
CASSGRQAFF
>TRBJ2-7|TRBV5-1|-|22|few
TGCGCCAGCATCCCACTGACAGGGGCTCAAGCTAACAGGACTAGTGGTTTTTACGAGCAGTACTTC
CASIPLTGAQANRTSGFYEQYF
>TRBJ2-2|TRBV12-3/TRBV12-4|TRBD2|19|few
TGTGCCAGCAGTTTAGCGCGAGGGCGCGCGGGGGGGCTTTCCGGGGAGCTGTTTTTT
CASSLARGRAGGLSGELFF
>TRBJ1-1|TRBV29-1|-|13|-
TGCAGCGTCCTGGGGACGGGGAACACTGAAGCTTTCTTT
CSVLGTGNTEAFF
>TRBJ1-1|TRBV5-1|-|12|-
TGCGCCAGCAGCTGGGGGGGGGCTGAAGCTTTCTTT
CASSWGGAEAFF
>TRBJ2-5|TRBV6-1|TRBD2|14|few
TGTGCCAGCAGTGTTAGCGGGGCTCAAGAGACCCAGTACTTC
CASSVSGAQETQYF
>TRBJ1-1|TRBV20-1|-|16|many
TGCAGTGCTAGAGAGGGGGGGGTATACCTGGAAACTGAAGCTTTCTTT
CSAREGGVYLETEAFF
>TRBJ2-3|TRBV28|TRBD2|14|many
TGTGCCAGCAGTTTTGGCGGGAGAAGAGATACGCAGTATTTT
CASSFGGRRDTQYF
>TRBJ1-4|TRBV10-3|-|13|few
TGTGCCATCAGTGTAGTTGGGAATGAAAAACTGTTTTTT
CAISVVGNEKLFF
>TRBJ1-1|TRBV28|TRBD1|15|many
TGTGCCAGCACTTCAGCGACAGGGGATGGCACTGAAGCTTTCTTT
CASTSATGDGTEAFF
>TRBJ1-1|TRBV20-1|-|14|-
TGCAGTGCTAGATCTGGGGCCGGGGACACTGAAGCTTTCTTT
CSARSGAGDTEAFF
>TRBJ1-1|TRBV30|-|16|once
TGTGCCTGGATTAAGTCCCCTCGGGAGTTTAACACTGAAGCTTTCTTT
CAWIKSPREFNTEAFF
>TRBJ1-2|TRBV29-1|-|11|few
TGCAGCGTCCGGGAGAACTATGGCTACACCTTC
CSVRENYGYTF
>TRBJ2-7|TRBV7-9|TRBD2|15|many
TGTGCCAGCAGCTTCGGGGGGGTAGGGGTTGCCGAGCAGTACTTC
CASSFGGVGVAEQYF
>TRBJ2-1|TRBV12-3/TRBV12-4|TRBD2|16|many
TGTGCCAGCAGCACACGACTAGCCCTGGCCTACAATGAGCAGTTCTTC
CASSTRLALAYNEQFF
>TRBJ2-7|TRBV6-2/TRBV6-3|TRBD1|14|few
TGTGCCAGCAGCTCCGGGACAGGACCCTTAGAGCAGTACTTC
CASSSGTGPLEQYF
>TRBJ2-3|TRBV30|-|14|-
TGTGCCTGGAGTGTACGGGCCAGGAGTGATACGCAGTATTTT
CAWSVRARSDTQYF
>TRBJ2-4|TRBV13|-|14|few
TGTGCCAGCGGGACCCTGGGGCAGGGAAACATTCAGTACTTC
CASGTLGQGNIQYF
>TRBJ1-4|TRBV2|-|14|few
TGTGCCAGCACCCGTCTGACGGCTAATGAAAAACTGTTTTTT
CASTRLTANEKLFF
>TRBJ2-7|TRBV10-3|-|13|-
TGTGCCATCACGAGTGGGAGCTCCTACGAGCAGTACTTC
CAITSGSSYEQYF
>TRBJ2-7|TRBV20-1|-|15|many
TGCAGTGCTAGACCAGCAGAGAGGATTATCTACGAGCAGTACTTC
CSARPAERIIYEQYF
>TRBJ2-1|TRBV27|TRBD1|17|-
TGTGCCAGCAGTTTTTCCCCGCGTAGACAGGGGAGGAATGAGCAGTTCTTC
CASSFSPRRQGRNEQFF
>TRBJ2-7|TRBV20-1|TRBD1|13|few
TGCAGTGGGATGAAGACAGGGACCTACGAGCAGTACTTC
CSGMKTGTYEQYF
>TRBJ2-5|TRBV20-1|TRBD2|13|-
TGCAGTGCGCGGACAAGCGGGGTGGAGACCCAGTACTTC
CSARTSGVETQYF
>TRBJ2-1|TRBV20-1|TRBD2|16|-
TGCAGTGCTACCCCCTACGGACTAGCGGGTTACAATGAGCAGTTCTTC
CSATPYGLAGYNEQFF
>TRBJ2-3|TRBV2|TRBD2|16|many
TGTGCCAGCAGTGGCCGACTAGCGGGAGGGACAGATACGCAGTATTTT
CASSGRLAGGTDTQYF
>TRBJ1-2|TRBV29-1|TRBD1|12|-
TGCAGCGTTCGACAGGGGATCCATGGCTACACCTTC
CSVRQGIHGYTF
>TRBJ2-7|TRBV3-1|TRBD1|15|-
TGTGCCAGCAGCCAAGAGGACAGGGGCTTAAGGAAGCAGTACTTC
CASSQEDRGLRKQYF
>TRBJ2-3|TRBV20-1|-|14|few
TGCAGTCCACTAGGGACTTTGAGCACAGATACGCAGTATTTT
CSPLGTLSTDTQYF
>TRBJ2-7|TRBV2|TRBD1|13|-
TGTGCCAGCGGAGGACAGGGTTGGTATGAGCAGTACTTC
CASGGQGWYEQYF
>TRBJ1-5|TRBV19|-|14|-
TGTGCCAGTAGTAGCCCACCTCAAGATCAGCCCCAGCATTTT
CASSSPPQDQPQHF
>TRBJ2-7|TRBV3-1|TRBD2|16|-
TGTGCCAGCAGCCTTACAACTAGCGGGAGTTGGTACGAGCAGTACTTC
CASSLTTSGSWYEQYF
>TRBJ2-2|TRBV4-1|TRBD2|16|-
TGCGCCAGCAGCCCTCGTGGGACTAGCGGTGCCGGGGAGCTGTTTTTT
CASSPRGTSGAGELFF